This TCR beta chain was recovered during a study of TIL therapy for anti-PD-1-resistant metastatic lung cancer (dated by TCRdb to the early 2020s). At the level of the whole study: Among the enrolled patients, the median age was around 56 years (range about 35-75), and the median tumor PD-L1 proportion score was 4.5% to 7.5%. Across the cohort, whole-exome sequencing showed a median non-synonymous tumor mutation burden of roughly 1.5 mutations per megabase. Tumor and peripheral blood T cell receptor beta sequencing was used to track clonotypes across tumor, expanded TIL product and serial blood samples. The cohort was predominantly lung adenocarcinoma, with a handful of EGFR-mutant and two ALK-rearranged tumors, and half of patients were current or former smokers.

The sample's time point label, in plain terms: pre-treatment sample, taken before nivolumab and TIL therapy. Baseline tumor samples were excised metastases, mostly pleural nodules or supraclavicular lymph nodes, from the same resection used to grow TIL. Tumors were harvested prior to any PD-1/PD-L1 blockade, after which nivolumab was administered to patients, and lymphodepletion, expanded TIL infusion and IL-2 were given to patients who progressed. Adults with stage 4 NSCLC were enrolled from late 2017 to early 2020 in a dual-center phase I trial. The samples were drawn from an open-label, single-arm phase I trial testing tumor-infiltrating lymphocyte therapy combined with nivolumab in advanced non-small cell lung cancer. Portions of each resected tumor were snap-frozen in liquid nitrogen and were stored at -80 degrees C. Tumor regions of interest were chosen on H&E sections by laser-capture macrodissection, pulverized into approximately 15 mg aliquots, and extracted with Qiagen Allprep kits.

Turning to this clone: Its binding antigen is unknown. Qualities for individual bases were not recorded, and no much larger clone is one base off.

Trimming leaves V shorter by 3 bases and J shorter by 4 bases, with the junction holding 7 bases beyond the gene matches. From the cysteine up to the phenylalanine, the CDR3 has a length of 16 residues. Only CDR3 DNA is held: 48 bases, read in frame from base 1. CDR1 and CDR2, looked up from the germline V gene, are MGHRA and YSYEKL. General study outcomes and caveats: Compared with baseline intratumoral T cells, expanded TIL cultures were more clonal and less diverse (median clonality roughly 6.5% vs 31%, p < 0.0001). The study protocol defined all tumor marker inferences as exploratory. Clonal turnover during TIL culture was high, and many clones enriched in the product were not detected in the baseline tumor, suggesting clonal contraction instead of faithful expansion. Because the cohort was highly selected, with more treatment-naive, never-smoker and oncogene-addicted patients than is typical, generalizability is limited.

The immunoSEQ v3 hsTCRB kit was used to amplify TCR beta CDR3 regions from genomic DNA through bias-controlled multiplex PCR. The TCR libraries were sequenced on an Illumina NextSeq 500 to 1.5 million to 2 million read pairs for survey level or about 5-6.5 million read pairs for deep level. Concerning the study's data processing: The immunoSEQ Analyzer software assigned V, D and J genes, filtered out non-productive sequences, and reported clonality. To compare repertoires between infused TIL and blood, productive Simpson clonality was used along with the Morisita overlap index of productive TRB rearrangements. TCRdb took over this immuneACCESS table, retaining in-frame rearrangements with V and J assigned. Such tables are incomplete; in checked studies, under half of the missing clones stem from an unresolved V gene, and the remainder is unexplained. V, J and clone size were drawn from that table, and D and trimming were deduced from the DNA. The sample yields approximately 97,000 clones; 55% to 75% were counted once. The top ten clones comprise roughly 9.8% of the sample.

The specimen was tumor tissue, collected at baseline. The sequence was obtained from a person between 25 and 80 years old with non-small cell lung cancer. The chain was built from TRBV4-1 and TRBJ2-7; 12 central bases correspond to TRBD1. The CDR3 protein sequence reads: CASSQIGDRGLYEQYF. The nucleotides are TGCGCCAGCAGCCAGATCGGGGACAGGGGGCTTTACGAGCAGTACTTC.